Below, one TCR beta chain is given with its context. Its antigen is undetermined. The junction and the germline gene differ at one end; a read error may be behind it. TCR alpha and beta CDR3 regions were amplified from RNA using iRepertoire nested multiplex PCR. Input was about 85-450 ng of tissue mRNA or PBMC total RNA. MiXCR was run by TCRdb on the multiplex PCR reads, yielding one entry per CDR3 protein. The sample yields about 93,000 distinct CDR3 sequences, around 42% seen once. Per the germline V gene, CDR1 is MNHEY and CDR2 is SMNVEV (reference sequence). The CDR3 runs to 16 residues. The data belong to a study of glioma-infiltrating T cells. Whole-study results and caveats: Only very few CDR3 sequences appeared in both tissue and blood. Gliomas, especially low-grade, showed above-expected tissue-blood divergence; non-neoplastic patients showed below.

This clonotype was obtained from a human donor with low-grade glioma or glioblastoma, undergoing nonglioma brain surgery, or in good health (not recorded which). Sequences were obtained from glioma tissue, nonneoplastic brain tissue, or PBMCs (not recorded which). The chain employs TRBV27 and TRBJ2-2, with 8 bases identical to TRBD2. The CDR3 nucleotides are TGTGCCAGCACTCAGCCGCGACTAGCGAACACCGGGGGGCTGTTTTTT. Translating it yields CASTQPRLANTGGLFF.